A single sample is the source of the 24 T cell receptor beta chains below, sequenced in a study of T cell responses to AZD1222 COVID-19 vaccine. The table came from immunoSEQ multiplex PCR; TCRdb's copy has only in-frame clones and leaves some out. The repertoire includes 55,000 to 65,000 clones, 80% of them detected once, and roughly 5.1% sits in the top ten. The sequencing here drew on peripheral blood, taken 28 days after the second AZD1222 dose. Every receptor here comes from an adult who received the AZD1222 COVID-19 vaccine.

This chain joins TRBV19 and TRBJ1-2, with D maybe TRBD1 (6 bases). V lost 11 bases to trimming and J lost 4 bases, with 20 bases between them. The CDR3 has 14 amino acids. Per the germline V gene, CDR1 is LNHDA and CDR2 is SQIVND (reference sequence). The CDR3 spells CAASTGAGGYGYTF. The CDR3 DNA is TGTGCCGCATCCACGGGGGCTGGCGGCTATGGCTACACCTTC.

This rearrangement joins TRBV4-2 to TRBJ1-4; TRBD1 is a possible D gene (5 bases). CDR1 is LGHNA and CDR2 is YNFKEQ in the germline V gene. The CDR3 runs 16 residues. Trimming left V 0 bases short and J 8 bases short, with 16 bases between. The CDR3, as DNA: TGTGCCAGCAGCCAAGAGGGAGGGGCTCTGAGGGAAAAACTGTTTTTT. It translates to CASSQEGGALREKLFF.

The chain links TRBV10-2 to TRBJ2-5; D unresolved. V was cut by 6 bases and J by 2 bases, with 10 bases left in between. This CDR3 is 13 amino acids long. Per the germline V gene, CDR1 is WSHSY and CDR2 is SAAADI. The CDR3 spells CASSEMGQETQYF. The CDR3 DNA reads as TGCGCCAGCAGCGAGATGGGACAAGAGACCCAGTACTTC.

The sample holds a few counts of this clone. The rearrangement links TRBV19 to TRBJ1-1; TRBD1 agrees at 9 bases. The germline CDR1 and CDR2 sequences are LNHDA and SQIVND (reference sequence). This CDR3 has 14 residues. The J segment lost 1 base and the V segment lost 6 bases, leaving 3 bases of the junction unmatched. CDR3 in amino acids: CASSKGQGNTEAFF. The CDR3 DNA follows: TGTGCCAGTAGCAAGGGACAGGGGAACACTGAAGCTTTCTTT. Full variable domain (rest looked up from reference TRBV19 and TRBJ1-1): DGGITQSPKYLFRKEGQNVTLSCEQNLNHDAMYWYRQDPGQGLRLIYYSQIVNDFQKGDIAEGYSVSREKKESFPLTVTSAQKNPTAFYLCASSKGQGNTEAFFGQGTRLTVV.

J is TRBJ1-2 and V is TRBV6-5; TRBD1 might be the D (5 bases). Germline CDR1 MNHEY, CDR2 SVGAGI. This CDR3 has 12 amino acids. The V end was cut by 7 bases, the J end by 5 bases, with 11 bases between. The CDR3 loop is CASKRDQYGYTF. CDR3 in DNA: TGTGCCAGCAAGAGGGACCAATATGGCTACACCTTC.

The sample holds one count of this clone. V usage is TRBV5-4 and J usage is TRBJ2-6; D may be TRBD1 (6 bases). The CDR3 runs 19 residues. Trimming took off 4 bases at V and 0 bases at J, with 20 bases between the two ends. Per the germline V gene, CDR1 is SGHNT and CDR2 is YYREEE (reference sequence). The CDR3 sequence is CASSTPGQRKNSGANVLTF. DNA for the CDR3: TGTGCCAGCAGCACCCCTGGACAGCGAAAGAACTCTGGGGCCAACGTCCTGACTTTC.

The chain has TRBV7-9 and TRBJ1-1; no clear D gene. V was clipped by 2 bases and J by 4 bases, with 8 bases between them. The V gene's germline CDR1 is SEHNR and CDR2 FQNEAQ (reference sequence). CDR3 length: 13 residues. The CDR3 protein is CASSLTDGTEAFF. The CDR3 region has the DNA TGTGCCAGCAGCTTAACCGACGGCACTGAAGCTTTCTTT.

V is TRBV2 and J is TRBJ2-1; possible D gene TRBD1, 6 bases. The CDR3 runs to 15 residues. Germline CDR1 is SNHLY and CDR2 is FYNNEI. V lost 4 bases to trimming and J lost 0 bases, with 10 bases between them. CDR3 in amino acids: CASSGQVRSYNEQFF. CDR3 in DNA: TGTGCCAGCAGTGGACAGGTCCGCTCCTACAATGAGCAGTTCTTC. The full variable domain, its missing parts supplied by reference TRBV2 and TRBJ2-1, is EPEVTQTPSHQVTQMGQEVILRCVPISNHLYFYWYRQILGQKVEFLVSFYNNEISEKSEIFDDQFSVERPDGSNFTLKIRSTKLEDSAMYFCASSGQVRSYNEQFFGPGTRLTVL.

This rearrangement joins TRBV7-2 to TRBJ2-7; tentative D call: TRBD1 (6 bases). The CDR3 extends over 13 amino acids. V lost 6 bases and J 0 bases, leaving 9 bases between the germline ends. Germline V gene sequence: CDR1 SGHTA, CDR2 FQGNSA. As DNA, the CDR3 is TGTGCCAGCAGTTCGGACAGCTCCTACGAGCAGTACTTC. Amino acid sequence: CASSSDSSYEQYF.

This clone has only a few counts. The CDR3 DNA reads TGTGCCAGCTCACCTCAGGGGGCAACTGAAGCTTTCTTT. Protein: CASSPQGATEAFF. V usage is TRBV18 and J usage is TRBJ1-1, with TRBD1 matching 8 bases. This CDR3 region has 13 residues. The V gene's germline CDR1 is KGHSH and CDR2 LQKENI. V lost 3 bases, J lost 5 bases, and 2 bases stayed unmatched.

This clone showed up just a few times. This sequence joins TRBV6-5 and TRBJ2-3, with D perhaps matching TRBD2 (6 bases). The V gene lost 10 bases and the J gene lost 0 bases, with 14 bases spanning the gap. This CDR3 has 14 amino acids. Germline CDR1 MNHEY, CDR2 SVGAGI. CDR3 DNA: TGTGCCACGTCCCCGGGACTGAGCACAGATACGCAGTATTTT. This codes for CATSPGLSTDTQYF.

This chain uses TRBV7-9 with TRBJ2-2, with 9 bases that match TRBD1. Germline trimming cut 6 bases from V and 6 bases from J; bases unmatched to any gene: 14. Per germline, CDR1 SEHNR and CDR2 FQNEAQ (reference sequence). The CDR3 has 17 residues. CDR3 coding DNA: TGTGCCAGCAGGGGACTGTTTACAGGGGGCGAACCCGGGGAGCTGTTTTTT. Protein: CASRGLFTGGEPGELFF.

This clone has more than one count but fewer than ten. The chain recombines TRBV4-1 with TRBJ1-1; D remains unclear. Trimming removed 0 bases from V and 0 bases from J, with 8 bases in between. The germline V gene encodes CDR1 MGHRA and CDR2 YSYEKL. The CDR3 consists of 15 residues. The CDR3 loop reads CASSQEVQLNTEAFF. CDR3 coding DNA: TGCGCCAGCAGCCAAGAGGTACAGTTGAACACTGAAGCTTTCTTT.

This clone was seen a handful of times. The chain employs TRBV13 and TRBJ2-7, with 11 bases that match TRBD2. Germline V CDR1 and CDR2: PRHDT, FYEKMQ (reference sequence). V trimming: 5 bases; J trimming: 0 bases; junction bases outside the gene matches: 12. There are 18 residues in the CDR3. The CDR3 spells CASSPSVAGGRSSYEQYV. As DNA, the CDR3 is TGTGCCAGCAGCCCTAGTGTAGCGGGGGGGCGGTCCTCCTACGAGCAGTACGTC.

The V call is TRBV10-2, the J call TRBJ1-5, with D possibly matching TRBD1 (5 bases). The CDR3 is made up of 15 amino acids. The V gene's germline CDR1 is WSHSY and CDR2 SAAADI. Deletions cut 6 bases from V and 3 bases from J, with 15 bases between. The CDR3 sequence: CASRPDGGNNQPQHF. Here the CDR3 DNA reads TGCGCCAGCAGACCTGATGGGGGAAACAATCAGCCCCAGCATTTT.

For this clone: Other DNA sequences from this sample encode an identical CDR3 as well. CDR3 nucleotide sequence: TGTGCCAGCAGTGATCTGGGACTAGCGGGGGGGCGGTCCTACAATGAGCAGTTCTTC. This translates into CASSDLGLAGGRSYNEQFF. This chain uses TRBV2 with TRBJ2-1, with 16 bases matching TRBD2. The trim removed 3 bases at V and 1 base at J, leaving 6 bases unmatched. This CDR3 comprises 19 residues. In germline, CDR1 is SNHLY, CDR2 FYNNEI.

The genes are TRBV6-5 and TRBJ2-7; tentative D call: TRBD2 (6 bases). V gave up 8 bases and J gave up 1 base, with 18 bases separating them. This CDR3 is 15 amino acids long. Germline CDR1 is MNHEY and CDR2 is SVGAGI. CDR3: CASGANPGTSYEQYV. The CDR3 DNA sequence: TGTGCCAGCGGAGCGAACCCAGGGACTTCCTACGAGCAGTACGTC.

J is TRBJ2-3 and V is TRBV28; D call uncertain. This CDR3 has 14 amino acids. Germline assignment: CDR1 MDHEN and CDR2 SYDVKM. V lost 2 bases and J lost 0, with 6 bases in between. The chain's CDR3 is CASSLGTSTDTQYF. Written as DNA, the CDR3 is TGTGCCAGCAGTTTAGGTACTAGCACAGATACGCAGTATTTT.

The gene calls are TRBV6-1 and TRBJ2-3; D is unresolved. The CDR3 extends over 14 amino acids. CDR1 is MNHNS and CDR2 is SASEGT in the germline V gene. The V end lost 0 bases, the J end lost 2 bases, and 6 bases lay between the germline ends. The CDR3 region is CASSEATATDTQYF. CDR3 in DNA: TGTGCCAGCAGTGAAGCGACCGCCACAGATACGCAGTATTTT.

The gene calls are TRBV11-1 and TRBJ2-1; no reliable D call. Trimming removed 5 bases at V and 0 bases at J, with 11 bases between. The length of the CDR3 is 15 residues. Germline CDR1 reads SGHAT; CDR2 reads FQDESV (reference sequence). CDR3 coding DNA: TGTGCCAGCAGCCTAGATGAGAGCTCCTACAATGAGCAGTTCTTC. Amino acids: CASSLDESSYNEQFF.

V is TRBV10-3 and J is TRBJ2-2, with D perhaps matching TRBD1 (5 bases). V shed 7 bases and J shed 7 bases, with 13 bases lying between them. This CDR3 has 13 residues. Germline V gene lookup returns CDR1 ENHRY and CDR2 SYGVKD. This chain's CDR3 is CAINPGMGGELFF. CDR3 DNA sequence: TGTGCCATCAACCCAGGGATGGGCGGGGAGCTGTTTTTT.

This clone has a count of ten or more. V and J are TRBV28 and TRBJ1-2; weak D call: TRBD1 (6 bases). This CDR3 is built from 14 residues. V lost 5 bases, J lost 1 base, and 11 bases lay in between. Germline V CDR1 and CDR2: MDHEN, SYDVKM. This chain's CDR3 is CASSEDRFNYGYTF. CDR3 coding DNA: TGTGCCAGCAGTGAAGACAGGTTTAACTATGGCTACACCTTC.

The J gene is TRBJ2-2, the V gene TRBV2; D is perhaps TRBD2 (6 bases). This CDR3 is 14 amino acids long. V lost 2 bases and J lost 6, with 10 bases in between. CDR1 is SNHLY, CDR2 FYNNEI, per germline. CDR3 DNA: TGTGCCAGCAGTGAATGGGGGGTCTCCGGGGAGCTGTTTTTT. It codes for CASSEWGVSGELFF.

The chain has TRBV10-3 and TRBJ1-4; TRBD1 is a possible D gene (6 bases). Trimming shortened V by 11 bases and J by 8 bases, and 15 bases separated the two germline ends. The CDR3 is made up of 12 amino acids. Germline-derived CDR1 and CDR2 are ENHRY and SYGVKD. This CDR3 is CASSQGYEKLFF. CDR3 DNA: TGTGCCTCGTCGCAGGGGTACGAAAAACTGTTTTTT.